This T cell receptor (beta chain) was profiled in a study of blood T cell repertoires in COVID-19. Study summary: The United States, Italy and Spain supplied acute and convalescent COVID-19 samples. T cells, B-cell-depleted T cells, or PBMCs provided the cDNA or gDNA that served as material.

This clone appeared a few times. V dropped 4 bases and J dropped 3; count of bases not matched to a gene: 10. Per germline, CDR1 MNHEY and CDR2 SVGEGT. CDR3 length equals 18 residues. Original data processing: Scientists estimated how many nucleated cells there were by amplifying reference gene primers. Sequencing was performed with immunoSEQ multiplex PCR; in TCRdb, only in-frame clones are kept and a portion is missing. The V and J calls and clone size are taken from that table; D and trimming were inferred from the DNA. The data contain over 30,000 clones, more than 70% of them seen just once; the ten biggest clones take up approximately 14%.

The origin of this receptor is a man of 80 years or more with active or convalescent COVID-19. Sequencing input: peripheral blood. This chain links TRBV6-2 or TRBV6-3 with TRBJ2-7; 15 nucleotides agree with TRBD2. The CDR3: CASSSLPGTSGRNYEQYF. The CDR3 DNA follows: TGTGCCAGCAGTTCACTCCCCGGGACTAGCGGGAGGAACTACGAGCAGTACTTC.